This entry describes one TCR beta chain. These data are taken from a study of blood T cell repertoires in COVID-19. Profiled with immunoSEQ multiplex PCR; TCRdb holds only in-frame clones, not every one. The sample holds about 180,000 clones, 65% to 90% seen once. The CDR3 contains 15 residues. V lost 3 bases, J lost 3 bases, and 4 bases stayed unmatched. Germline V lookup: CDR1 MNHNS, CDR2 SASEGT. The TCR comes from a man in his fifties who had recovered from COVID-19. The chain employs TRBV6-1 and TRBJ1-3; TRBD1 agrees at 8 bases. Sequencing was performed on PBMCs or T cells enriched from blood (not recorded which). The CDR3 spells CASSEGGTGGNTIYF. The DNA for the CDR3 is TGTGCCAGCAGTGAGGGGGGGACAGGTGGAAACACCATATATTTT.